This entry features one TCR beta chain sequence. Its specificity is not known. The data belong to a study of cytomegalovirus exposure and HLA in healthy donors. This CDR3 is 15 amino acids long. V lost 2 bases, J lost 6 bases, and 4 bases stayed unmatched. Germline V gene data show CDR1 as LNHNV and CDR2 as YYDKDF (reference sequence). Profiling relied on immunoSEQ multiplex PCR, and the TCRdb table lists in-frame clones only, not all of them. The data hold 250,000 to 400,000 clones, with 88% observed a single time. Study-wide points: Accounts indicate the classifier identified cytomegalovirus status with strong specificity and sensitivity. Rare sequences made up most TCRs, while some public TCRs were found in many donors. The study flagged 150 to 200 TCR beta chains as cytomegalovirus-associated.

The donors were part of the roughly 120-subject validation cohort, which stood apart from the approximately 670-subject first cohort. Input material: PBMCs. The genes are TRBV15 and TRBJ2-3; 11 nucleotides align to TRBD1. This clonotype originated in a man aged 25-40 years in good health and CMV-seronegative. CDR3 nucleotides: TGTGCCACCAGCAGATGGGGACAGGGGGGTGATACGCAGTATTTT. Its protein is CATSRWGQGGDTQYF. The full variable domain, with the rest looked up from reference TRBV15 and TRBJ2-3, is DAMVIQNPRYQVTQFGKPVTLSCSQTLNHNVMYWYQQKSSQAPKLLFHYYDKDFNNEADTPDNFQSRRPNTSFCFLDIRSPGLGDTAMYLCATSRWGQGGDTQYFGPGTRLTVL.